This T cell receptor beta chain was sequenced during a study of follicular helper T cells after annual influenza vaccination. Indicated time point: 2015-2016 season, pre-vaccination. No donor had influenza vaccine in the prior 6 months; all lived in the community. Trimming stripped 3 bases from V and 0 bases from J, with 13 bases between. CDR1 and CDR2 from the germline V gene are SGHDT and YYEEEE. The CDR3 covers 16 residues. Here immunoSEQ multiplex PCR was the method, and the copy in TCRdb shows in-frame clones only, minus some. The sample consists of 9,500 to 15,000 clones, 80% of them appearing once.

The chain combines TRBV5-6 with TRBJ1-5; D gene unclear. The sequenced sample was CXCR5+ CD38- circulating T follicular helper cells from blood, obtained on the day of influenza vaccination. Subset here: circulating Tfh, non-naive CD4+CXCR5+PD-1+ (ICOS+CD38+ or ICOS-CD38-). The clonotype originates from an adult who received the influenza vaccine. CDR3 sequence (DNA): TGTGCCAGCAGCTCTCGGACTTACGATAGCAATCAGCCCCAGCATTTT. Amino acid sequence: CASSSRTYDSNQPQHF.